This TCR beta chain is from a study of T cells after yellow fever vaccination. Across the study: Any fraction with a low cell number was prepared using SMART-Seq v4 Ultra Low Input.

Per germline, CDR1 MNHEY and CDR2 SMNVEV (reference sequence). The germline V and J ends were trimmed by 5 bases and 5 bases, with 10 bases remaining between them. CDR3 length: 13 residues. In TCRdb, the 5' RACE reads were re-called with MiXCR into one record per CDR3 protein. The data show 620,000 or so distinct CDR3 sequences, with less than 20% seen just once and roughly 17% held by the top ten. The chain links TRBV27 to TRBJ1-5; D gene unclear. The sample here was PBMCs, taken less than 6 days after the first yellow fever vaccination. The origin of this receptor is a man aged 18 to 35 who received the YFV17D yellow fever vaccine. The CDR3 here is CASSKRQDQPQHF. CDR3 DNA: TGTGCCAGCAGTAAACGCCAGGATCAGCCCCAGCATTTT.